Listed here is a single T cell receptor (beta chain). What it recognizes is unknown. Clones were sequenced by immunoSEQ multiplex PCR, and TCRdb holds only the in-frame ones, with some missing. The sample lists about 800,000 clones; 90% to 97% were seen once. The sample comes from a study of shared clonotypes between healthy human individuals. Study-wide background: The study drew on a couple of women and a few men aged 18 to 49 as donors. Per-donor plates numbered three CD4 naive, three CD4 memory, two CD8 naive and one CD8 memory. The study, taken as a whole, reports: Non-shared clonotypes showed lower generation probabilities than clonotypes common to all four donors.

The CDR3 consists of 17 residues. Germline CDR1 reads SGHVS; CDR2 reads FNYEAQ. The ends lost 3 bases at V and 4 bases at J; junction bases unmatched: 11. Selected positively for CCR7 and CD45RO-negative, naive CD8 cells excluded terminally differentiated effector memory CD45RA+ cells. The sample consisted of naive CD8+ T cells sorted from blood. The rearrangement links TRBV7-6 to TRBJ2-3; the match to TRBD2 covers 9 bases. The source of this sequence is a man in his thirties or forties in good health. This chain's CDR3 is CASSFPRLAGQADTQYF. In nucleotides, the CDR3 is TGTGCCAGCAGCTTTCCCCGCCTAGCGGGGCAAGCAGATACGCAGTATTTT.